This T cell receptor beta chain was documented in a study of response to subunit inactivated influenza vaccine (dated by TCRdb to 2016 to 2019). Context from the whole study: Deep quantitative profiling of the T cell receptor repertoire was used in the study to follow responses to a trivalent subunit inactivated influenza vaccine. Broad study findings and their caveats: The authors suggested that each seasonal influenza vaccination may recruit only a limited number of new T cells.

There are a few counts of this clonotype. Its antigen is not yet known. Qualities for individual bases were not recorded, and no much larger clone is one base off. Looking up the germline V gene (reference sequence) yields CDR1 DFQATT and CDR2 SNEGSKA. The junction shows trimming of 6 bases on V and 5 bases on J, plus 17 bases between the germline ends. CDR3 length: 13 amino acids, cysteine to phenylalanine. CDR3 DNA only is kept here, 39 bases in frame from base 1. The method behind the library was RT-PCR. Sequenced on an Illumina HiSeq 2500. TCRdb took the public reads, trimmed them with fastp at Q25, ran MiXCR for clone calling and kept in-frame beta chains. CDR3 protein duplicates are merged, each entry listing the most common genes and DNA. The sample profile shows around 790,000 distinct CDR3 sequences; about 20% of them were found once. Approximately 10% of the sample belongs to the ten largest clones.

The sequencing here drew on PBMCs from blood, taken less than 6 days after vaccination. The rearrangement combines TRBV20-1 with TRBJ2-7, and possibly TRBD2, on 6 matching bases. This sequence was found in a man aged 50-59 years who received an inactivated influenza vaccine. Donor details come from another sample of the same person, matched by shared clones. The CDR3 region: CSAPLGRGNEQYF. Read as DNA, the sequence is TGCAGTGCCCCCCTTGGGCGGGGCAACGAGCAGTACTTC.